Shown below are 2 T cell receptor beta chains from a single sample sequenced in a study of T cells expressing NK-cell markers. TCRdb reworked the 5' RACE reads into one entry per CDR3 protein, no DNA. Its listing shows about 260,000 distinct CDR3 sequences. What was sequenced was blood T cells: a sorted CD56 or NKG2C T cell subset, CD4+ or CD8+ T cells, or bulk PBMC T cells (not recorded which). Receptor source: a woman between 18 and 70 years old in good health.

The chain joins TRBV20-1 to TRBJ2-1; TCRdb indicates TRBD2, and absent DNA this call remains unverified. The length of the CDR3 is 14 residues. Germline CDR1 DFQATT, CDR2 SNEGSKA (reference sequence). The CDR3 here is CSARVGLAGGFPFF.

The CDR3 is CASSQVGGHEEKLFF. The rearrangement links TRBV3-1 to TRBJ1-4. Germline CDR1 is LGHDT and CDR2 is YNNKEL (reference sequence). This CDR3 is built from 15 residues.